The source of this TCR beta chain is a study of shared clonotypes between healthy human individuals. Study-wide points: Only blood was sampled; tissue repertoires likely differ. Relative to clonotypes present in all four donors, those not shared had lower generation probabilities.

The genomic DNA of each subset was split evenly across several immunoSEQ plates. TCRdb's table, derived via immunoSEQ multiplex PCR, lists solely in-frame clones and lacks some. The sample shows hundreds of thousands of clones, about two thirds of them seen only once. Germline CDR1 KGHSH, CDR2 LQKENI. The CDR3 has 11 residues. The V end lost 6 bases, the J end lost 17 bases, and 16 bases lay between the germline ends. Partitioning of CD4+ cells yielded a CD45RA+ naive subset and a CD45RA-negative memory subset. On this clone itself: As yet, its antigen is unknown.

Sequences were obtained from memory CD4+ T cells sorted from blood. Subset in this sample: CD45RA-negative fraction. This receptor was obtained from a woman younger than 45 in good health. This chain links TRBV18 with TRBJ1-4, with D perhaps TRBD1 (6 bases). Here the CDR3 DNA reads TGTGCCAGCTCCGAGGGGGGGCCACATTTTTTT. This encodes CASSEGGPHFF.